The TCR beta chain under discussion was sequenced for a study of blood T cell repertoires in COVID-19. About the study: T cells, B-cell-depleted T cells, or PBMCs supplied cDNA or gDNA.

Germline assignment: CDR1 ENHRY and CDR2 SYGVKD. Trimming left V 7 bases short and J 1 base short, with 10 bases between. CDR3 length equals 13 residues. The study assigned cohorts using participant-reported clinical history. All recovered Cohort 3 donors got two negative PCRs, got clearance, or saw symptom resolution. In the original analysis: Amplification from reference gene primers served as the basis for estimated nucleated cell counts. Sequenced by immunoSEQ multiplex PCR; TCRdb stores in-frame clones only, minus some. That table supplies the V and J calls and clone size; D and trimming were determined from the DNA. The sample yields over 250,000 clones, roughly 90% seen once.

The clonotype originates from a young woman who had recovered from COVID-19. V gene TRBV10-3 combines with J gene TRBJ1-1; TRBD1 is a possible D gene (6 bases). The source material was PBMCs or T cells enriched from blood (not recorded which). The CDR3 sequence is CAIMDRENTEAFF. The CDR3 DNA reads as TGTGCCATCATGGACAGAGAGAACACTGAAGCTTTCTTT.